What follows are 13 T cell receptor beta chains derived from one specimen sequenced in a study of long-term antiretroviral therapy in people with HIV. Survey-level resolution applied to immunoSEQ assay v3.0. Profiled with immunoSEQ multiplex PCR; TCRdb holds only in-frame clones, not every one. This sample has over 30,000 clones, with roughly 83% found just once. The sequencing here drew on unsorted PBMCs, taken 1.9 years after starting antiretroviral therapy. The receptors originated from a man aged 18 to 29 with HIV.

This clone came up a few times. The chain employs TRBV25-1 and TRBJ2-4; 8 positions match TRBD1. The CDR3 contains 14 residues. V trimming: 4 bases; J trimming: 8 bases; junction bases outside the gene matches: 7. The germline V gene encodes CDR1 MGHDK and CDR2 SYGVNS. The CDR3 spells CASSVGQEVDIQYF. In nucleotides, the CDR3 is TGTGCCAGCAGTGTGGGACAGGAGGTTGACATTCAGTACTTC.

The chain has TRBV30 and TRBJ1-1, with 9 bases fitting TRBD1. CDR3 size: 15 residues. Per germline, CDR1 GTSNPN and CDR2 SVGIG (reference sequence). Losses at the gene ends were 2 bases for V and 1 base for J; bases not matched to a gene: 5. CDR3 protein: CAWSPGTGTNTEAFF. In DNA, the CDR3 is TGTGCCTGGAGTCCCGGGACAGGGACGAACACTGAAGCTTTCTTT.

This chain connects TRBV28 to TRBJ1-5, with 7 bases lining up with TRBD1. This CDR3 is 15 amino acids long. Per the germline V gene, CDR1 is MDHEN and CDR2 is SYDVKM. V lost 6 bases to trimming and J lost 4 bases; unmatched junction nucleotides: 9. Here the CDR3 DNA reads TGTGCCAGCAGAAGACCCGGGACAGAGAATCAGCCCCAGCATTTT. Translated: CASRRPGTENQPQHF. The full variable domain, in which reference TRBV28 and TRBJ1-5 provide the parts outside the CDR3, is DVKVTQSSRYLVKRTGEKVFLECVQDMDHENMFWYRQDPGLGLRLIYFSYDVKMKEKGDIPEGYSVSREKKERFSLILESASTNQTSMYLCASRRPGTENQPQHFGDGTRLSIL.

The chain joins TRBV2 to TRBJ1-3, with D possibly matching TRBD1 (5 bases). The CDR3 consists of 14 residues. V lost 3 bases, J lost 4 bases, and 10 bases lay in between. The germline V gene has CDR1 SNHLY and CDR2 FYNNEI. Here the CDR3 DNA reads TGTGCCAGCAGTGACCAGGGTTCGGGAAACACCATATATTTT. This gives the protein CASSDQGSGNTIYF.

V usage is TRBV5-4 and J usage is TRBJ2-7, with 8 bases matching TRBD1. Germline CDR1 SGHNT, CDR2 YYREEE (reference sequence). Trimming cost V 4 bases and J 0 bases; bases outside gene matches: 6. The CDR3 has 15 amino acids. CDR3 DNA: TGTGCCAGCAGCCCGGACAGGGCCCTCTCCTACGAGCAGTACTTC. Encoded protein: CASSPDRALSYEQYF.

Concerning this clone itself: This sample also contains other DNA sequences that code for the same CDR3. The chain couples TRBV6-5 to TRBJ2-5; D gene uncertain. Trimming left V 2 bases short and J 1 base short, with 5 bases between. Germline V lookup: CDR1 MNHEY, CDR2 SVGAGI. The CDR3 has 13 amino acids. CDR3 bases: TGTGCCAGCAGTTACGACGTCCAAGAGACCCAGTACTTC. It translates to CASSYDVQETQYF.

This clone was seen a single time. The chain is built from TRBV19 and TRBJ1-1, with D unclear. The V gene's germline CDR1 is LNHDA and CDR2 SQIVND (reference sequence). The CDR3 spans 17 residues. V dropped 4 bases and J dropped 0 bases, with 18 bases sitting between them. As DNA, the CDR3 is TGTGCCAGTAGTACTAGGCTGTTGGCGGGAATGAACACTGAAGCTTTCTTT. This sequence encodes CASSTRLLAGMNTEAFF.

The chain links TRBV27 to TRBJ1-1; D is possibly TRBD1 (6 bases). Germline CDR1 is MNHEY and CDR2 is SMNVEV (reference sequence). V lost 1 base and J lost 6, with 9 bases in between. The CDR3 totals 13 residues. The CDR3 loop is CASSLLGAAEAFF. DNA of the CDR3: TGTGCCAGCAGTTTATTGGGGGCGGCTGAAGCTTTCTTT.

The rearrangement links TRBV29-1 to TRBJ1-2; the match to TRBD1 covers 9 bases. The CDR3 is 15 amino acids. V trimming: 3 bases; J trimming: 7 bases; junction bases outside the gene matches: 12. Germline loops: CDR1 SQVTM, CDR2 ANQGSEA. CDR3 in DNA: TGCAGCGTTGATCTTGTGGGACAGGGTTTTCGTGGCTACACCTTC. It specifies CSVDLVGQGFRGYTF.

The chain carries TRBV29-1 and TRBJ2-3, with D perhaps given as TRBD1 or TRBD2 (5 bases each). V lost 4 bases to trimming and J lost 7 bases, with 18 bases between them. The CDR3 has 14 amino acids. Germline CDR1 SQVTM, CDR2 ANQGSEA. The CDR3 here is CSVVGVEVGNTQYF. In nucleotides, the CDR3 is TGCAGCGTTGTGGGGGTAGAGGTTGGAAATACGCAGTATTTT.

CDR3 sequence: CASSSPTQGGNQPQHF. The CDR3 DNA reads TGTGCCAGCAGTTCCCCCACACAGGGTGGAAACCAGCCCCAGCATTTT. V and J are TRBV28 and TRBJ1-5, with D perhaps matching TRBD1 (6 bases). The V gene's germline CDR1 is MDHEN and CDR2 SYDVKM. Trimming shortened V by 4 bases and J by 7 bases, and 20 bases separated the two germline ends. This CDR3 is 16 amino acids long.

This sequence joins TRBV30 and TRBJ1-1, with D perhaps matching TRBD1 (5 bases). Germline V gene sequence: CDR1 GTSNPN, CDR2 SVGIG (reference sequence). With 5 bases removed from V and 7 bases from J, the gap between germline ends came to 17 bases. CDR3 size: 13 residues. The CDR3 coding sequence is TGTGCCTGGGCGAAGGAGGGGCGGGTTGAAGCTTTCTTT. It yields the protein CAWAKEGRVEAFF. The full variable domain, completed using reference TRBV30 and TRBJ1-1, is SQTIHQWPATLVQPVGSPLSLECTVEGTSNPNLYWYRQAAGRGLQLLFYSVGIGQISSEVPQNLSASRPQDRQFILSSKKLLLSDSGFYLCAWAKEGRVEAFFGQGTRLTVV.

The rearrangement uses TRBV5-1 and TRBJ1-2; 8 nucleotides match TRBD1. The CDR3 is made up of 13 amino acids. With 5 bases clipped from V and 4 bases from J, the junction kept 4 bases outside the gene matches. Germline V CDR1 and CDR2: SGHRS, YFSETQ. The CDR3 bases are TGCGCCAGCAGGGATACAGGGGGCTATGGCTACACCTTC. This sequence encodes CASRDTGGYGYTF.